This record covers a single TCR beta chain. Its antigen remains undetermined. No quality values exist for individual bases; no much larger clone is one base distant. These data belong to a study of shared clonotypes between healthy human individuals (dated by TCRdb to 2018 to 2021). For the study in its entirety: The cohort included three men and a couple of women between 18 and 49 years of age. For each donor, CD4 naive and CD4 memory were each run on three plates, CD8 naive on two plates, and CD8 memory on one plate. To estimate repertoire size and how much clonotype sharing occurs between individuals, the study deeply sequenced the blood TCR repertoires of about 5 healthy adults. To increase sequencing depth and limit assay-specific biases, TCR repertoire library preparation and sequencing were carried out by different laboratories using diverse techniques. Per donor, leukapheresis produced somewhere between about 0.8 and 9 billion PBMCs. The investigation overall reported the following: Estimated clonotype richness was generally larger for naive than for memory subsets. Because the study included a small number of donors, the genetic and exposure-history diversity represented was limited. Incomplete sequencing was indicated by rarefaction of sorted-subset datasets, despite the large sequencing depth. When four donors were compared, the shared fraction of clonotypes was around 5% for naive CD4, around 3.6% for naive CD8, roughly 2.5% for memory CD4, and about 0.36% for memory CD8. Pairwise subsampling led to the expectation that sequencing depth would affect the degree of clonotype sharing among donors. Compared with non-shared clonotypes, clonotypes shared by all four sorted-subset donors had higher generation probabilities. Sampling was restricted to blood, and TCR repertoires in tissues likely differ from the TCR repertoires found in blood.

CDR1 and CDR2, looked up from the germline V gene, are SGHRS and YFSETQ. From V the trimming removes 3 bases and from J it removes 5 bases, while the gene matches leave 12 bases of the junction unaccounted for. The CDR3 starts with the cysteine, ends with the phenylalanine, and has 17 residues. Only CDR3 DNA is held: 51 bases, read in frame from base 1. The donors were healthy, HIV-negative adults with no recently reported acute infections or vaccinations. All donors were Caucasian adults living in Nashville, Tennessee, USA. Magnetic negative selection was used to enrich CD4+ T cells, after which naive cells were positively selected on CD45RA and the negative fraction became the memory subset. Blood was obtained by leukapheresis, after which PBMCs were separated by Ficoll-Histopaque density gradient centrifugation and cryopreserved in liquid nitrogen vapor phase. Analytical flow cytometry was used to check the purity and quantity of each magnetically sorted T cell population. Genomic DNA was isolated from every sorted fraction and measured by UV absorbance on a Nanodrop 2000c.

Using the deep immunoSEQ assay, multiplex PCR amplified TCR CDR3 regions from genomic DNA. Genomic DNA extracted from each cell subset was distributed evenly over all wells of several immunoSEQ 96-well plates, and each plate served as one replicate. For sorted subsets, roughly 0.2 ug genomic DNA, equal to 30,000 or so T cell genomes, was loaded into each replicate PCR. Purified libraries were quantified with a Qubit 3.0 fluorometer, sized on a Bioanalyzer 2100, and re-quantified with the KAPA Library Quantification kit. Each immunoSEQ 96-well plate was sequenced on its own single-read 150-cycle Illumina NextSeq 550 flow cell. Turning to the authors' computational methods: The immunoSEQ output contained only junctional sequences without quality scores, so filtering could not match that applied to full-length reads. Sequences were annotated with PyIR, a Python wrapper for IgBLAST v1.9, using IMGT germline references to assign V/J genes and CDR3. Reads were removed for weak V/J assignments (E-value above 1e-6), missing CDR3, stop codons, out-of-frame junctions, or ambiguous translated residues. V3J clonotypes were defined by identical inferred V gene, J gene, and CDR3 amino acid sequence. The percentage overlap between two repertoires was calculated by dividing the number of shared unique clonotypes by the size of the smaller repertoire. Three approaches were used to assess repertoire richness: RTK rarefaction, the Chao1 estimator, and Recon v2.1 estimates of unobserved clonotypes. Generation probabilities for all TCRbeta clonotypes obtained by the gDNA method from a few donors were computed using OLGA. In its TCRdb copy, this immuneACCESS table keeps in-frame sequences only and misses some clones. Where compared with another copy, unresolved V genes explain less than half of these, and the others have no known cause. Clonal size and the V and J genes are those of that table, whereas D and trimming came from the DNA. A total of 2 million to 3 million clones appear in this sample, 93% of them only once. The top ten clones comprise around 0.37% of the sample.

This sequence originates from a man younger than 35 in good health. Some clones in this sample may be carry-over from other donors' samples. The specimen sequenced was naive CD4+ T cells from PBMCs. The cell subset or site label on this specimen signifies: CD45RA+ positively selected. The chain uses TRBV5-1 and TRBJ2-3; 10 bases in between match TRBD2. The CDR3 has the sequence CASSSPAGGPSVDTQYF. The nucleotide sequence reads TGCGCCAGCAGCTCGCCAGCGGGAGGGCCTTCCGTAGATACGCAGTATTTT.